The T cell receptor beta chain under discussion was sequenced for a study of cytomegalovirus exposure and HLA in healthy donors. The wider study: Findings of an earlier analysis included around 120 million unique TCR beta sequences from 200 million or so T cells.

The CDR3 is 14 amino acids. Looked up from germline, CDR1 is SGHTA and CDR2 is FQGNSA. J lost 4 bases, V lost 2 bases, and 3 bases had no gene match. Concerning this clone itself: The antigen remains undetermined.

Findings and limits, study-wide: Association with HLA alleles at 0.05 false discovery rate was found for 15,000 to 20,000 TCR beta sequences in a later analysis. Productive rates of about 90% or about 30% were seen for most TCR beta V segments in an earlier analysis. Altogether, 150 to 200 TCR beta chains were recorded as cytomegalovirus-associated.

Use of 60 Vbeta and 13 Jbeta primers characterized the PCR. Some clones are missing from TCRdb's copy, which holds only in-frame ones; the method was immunoSEQ multiplex PCR. This sample yields over 150,000 clones, of which roughly 80% are seen a single time; roughly 13% belongs to the top ten. The chain recombines TRBV7-2 with TRBJ2-7, with TRBD1 identical over 9 bases. The sequence was obtained from a man aged 25 to 40 in good health and CMV-seropositive. The specimen was PBMCs. The CDR3, as DNA: TGTGCCAGCAGCTTACAACAGGGGGCGTACGAGCAGTACTTC. It encodes CASSLQQGAYEQYF.